These 21 T cell receptor beta chains originate from one sample sequenced in a study of shared clonotypes between healthy human individuals. The data were produced by immunoSEQ multiplex PCR, yet TCRdb's version contains in-frame clones alone and is incomplete. The sample lists about 110,000 clones, 68% occurring once. The specimen was memory CD8+ T cells sorted from blood. Noted subset: CD45RO+ cells pooled with CCR7-negative TemRA cells. The origin of the receptors is a woman in her 30s in good health.

This clone has a single count. J is TRBJ1-1 and V is TRBV5-1; TRBD1 matches at 9 bases. CDR1 is SGHRS, CDR2 YFSETQ, per germline. V was clipped by 0 bases and J by 6 bases; unmatched bases: 6. The CDR3 length is 15 residues. In DNA, the CDR3 is TGCGCCAGCAGCTTGGGGACAGGGGAGCGGGCTGAAGCTTTCTTT. It yields the protein CASSLGTGERAEAFF. Looking up the rest from reference TRBV5-1 and TRBJ1-1 gives the full variable domain: KAGVTQTPRYLIKTRGQQVTLSCSPISGHRSVSWYQQTPGQGLQFLFEYFSETQRNKGNFPGRFSGRQFSNSRSEMNVSTLELGDSALYLCASSLGTGERAEAFFGQGTRLTVV.

The chain employs TRBV10-2 and TRBJ2-7; tentative D call: TRBD1 (6 bases). Germline V lookup: CDR1 WSHSY, CDR2 SAAADI. Trimming removed 0 bases from V and 12 bases from J, with 18 bases in between. The CDR3 has 14 amino acids. The CDR3 sequence is CASSESTWGRGLYF. The CDR3 region has the DNA TGCGCCAGCAGTGAGTCGACTTGGGGCAGGGGCCTGTACTTC.

The chain combines TRBV29-1 with TRBJ2-7; 13 nucleotides match TRBD2. The CDR3 sequence is 13 residues long. Germline CDR1 and CDR2: SQVTM and ANQGSEA. After removal of 7 bases from V and 7 bases from J, the junction contained 7 bases not matched to a gene. The CDR3 region has the DNA TGCAGCGGGGGGACTAGCGGGACAGGTGAGCAGTACTTC. Its translation: CSGGTSGTGEQYF.

The chain has TRBV2 and TRBJ2-6; D uncertain. From germline, CDR1 is SNHLY and CDR2 FYNNEI. This CDR3 has 14 residues. Trimming took 6 bases from V and 1 from J, leaving 7 bases between them. The DNA of the CDR3 is TGTGCCAGCAGCGGTGATTCTGGGGCCAACGTCCTGACTTTC. This gives the protein CASSGDSGANVLTF.

V and J are TRBV4-1 and TRBJ2-7, with a weak D call TRBD2 (7 bases). Trimming shortened V by 4 bases and J by 2 bases, and 15 bases separated the two germline ends. The CDR3 is 15 residues long. Germline CDR1 reads MGHRA; CDR2 reads YSYEKL. The CDR3 coding sequence is TGCGCCAGCAGCCTCCAAGGGGGGAGGGCCTACGAGCAGTACTTC. As protein: CASSLQGGRAYEQYF.

The J gene is TRBJ2-5, the V gene TRBV10-3; D may be TRBD2 (5 bases). The last part of the DNA fits TRBJ2-7 better; the J call may be wrong. This CDR3 region has 13 residues. CDR1 and CDR2 from the germline V gene are ENHRY and SYGVKD. The CDR3 reads CAISDPLRDEQYF. The CDR3 region has the DNA TGTGCCATCAGTGATCCTCTGCGGGACGAGCAGTACTTC.

The CDR3 DNA reads as TGTGCCAGCAAATCCGGGACAGGGGTCTACAATGAGCAGTTCTTC. Encoded protein: CASKSGTGVYNEQFF. The chain employs TRBV18 and TRBJ2-1; 10 nucleotides match TRBD1. Germline CDR1 and CDR2: KGHSH and LQKENI. The CDR3 sequence is 15 residues long. V lost 8 bases, J lost 3 bases, and 7 bases stayed unmatched.

The rearrangement uses TRBV13 and TRBJ2-4; TRBD1 aligns across 7 bases. Trimming at V came to 5 bases and at J to 7 bases, leaving 5 bases not matched to a gene. Germline V lookup: CDR1 PRHDT, CDR2 FYEKMQ (reference sequence). CDR3 size: 13 residues. This CDR3 reads CASSRTGGNIQYF. As DNA, the CDR3 is TGTGCCAGCAGCAGGACAGGCGGGAACATTCAGTACTTC.

V and J are TRBV5-1 and TRBJ1-2; D remains unclear. CDR1 and CDR2 (germline): SGHRS, YFSETQ. CDR3 size: 13 residues. The V and J ends lost 0 bases and 4 bases respectively, with 7 bases between them. CDR3 amino acids: CASSLEAAYGYTF. CDR3 bases: TGCGCCAGCAGCTTGGAAGCGGCCTATGGCTACACCTTC.

This chain uses TRBV15 with TRBJ2-3, with TRBD2 matching over 8 bases. This CDR3 has 15 amino acids. With V trimmed by 5 bases and J by 4 bases, 8 bases remained unmatched. Germline CDR1 is LNHNV and CDR2 is YYDKDF (reference sequence). The CDR3 DNA follows: TGTGCCACCAGCCCGGGGGGGGCGGGTTCAGATACGCAGTATTTT. Protein: CATSPGGAGSDTQYF.

The V call is TRBV11-2, the J call TRBJ2-7, with 9 nucleotides matching TRBD2. Unmatched junction bases numbered 7, after V lost 4 bases and J lost 3 bases. The germline V gene has CDR1 SGHAT and CDR2 FQNNGV. There are 15 residues in the CDR3. The CDR3 region has the DNA TGTGCCAGCAGCTCCAGAGATAGCGGGAGCTACGAGCAGTACTTC. Its translation: CASSSRDSGSYEQYF.

The rearrangement uses TRBV28 and TRBJ2-1; the D is unclear. V was cut by 3 bases and J by 0 bases, with 12 bases left in between. This CDR3 is 16 amino acids long. In germline, CDR1 is MDHEN, CDR2 SYDVKM. The CDR3 DNA follows: TGTGCCAGCAGTTTCCTTGGCGGCAGCTCCTACAATGAGCAGTTCTTC. Amino acid sequence: CASSFLGGSSYNEQFF.

The chain joins TRBV5-6 to TRBJ2-3; the D gene is possibly TRBD2 (6 bases). The germline CDR1 and CDR2 sequences are SGHDT and YYEEEE. This CDR3 comprises 15 residues. The V gene lost 0 bases and the J gene lost 2 bases, with 10 bases spanning the gap. CDR3 amino acids: CASSLAGGLTDTQYF. CDR3 sequence (DNA): TGTGCCAGCAGCTTGGCCGGAGGGCTCACAGATACGCAGTATTTT.

CDR3 amino acids: CASSLESVGSYNEQFF. The CDR3 bases are TGTGCCAGCAGTTTAGAGTCCGTCGGGTCCTACAATGAGCAGTTCTTC. V usage is TRBV27 and J usage is TRBJ2-1; D is ambiguous. This CDR3 contains 16 residues. Germline V gene sequence: CDR1 MNHEY, CDR2 SMNVEV (reference sequence). V was shortened by 2 bases and J by 1 base, with 12 bases between the two germline ends.

The rearrangement uses TRBV27 and TRBJ2-7; the match to TRBD1 covers 12 bases. The germline gives CDR1 MNHEY, CDR2 SMNVEV (reference sequence). The CDR3 has 15 amino acids. With 0 bases clipped from V and 12 bases from J, the junction kept 9 bases outside the gene matches. The CDR3 DNA reads as TGTGCCAGCAGTTTATCACCGGGACAGGGGGCCCAGCGGTACTTC. It specifies CASSLSPGQGAQRYF.

The rearrangement joins TRBV27 to TRBJ2-4, with D perhaps TRBD2 (6 bases). Germline-derived CDR1 and CDR2 are MNHEY and SMNVEV (reference sequence). Deletions cut 0 bases from V and 3 bases from J, with 9 bases between. The CDR3 loop spans 15 amino acids. The CDR3, as DNA: TGTGCCAGCAGTTTATCGCCGGGGGTCAAAAACATTCAGTACTTC. It codes for CASSLSPGVKNIQYF.

The sample holds a few counts of this clone. This chain uses TRBV27 with TRBJ1-2; possible D gene TRBD1, 6 bases. Trimming took 4 bases from V and 8 from J, leaving 14 bases between them. Germline CDR1 MNHEY, CDR2 SMNVEV (reference sequence). The CDR3 is made up of 13 amino acids. In DNA form, the CDR3 reads TGTGCCAGCAGTTCGGGGGCTACGTACGGCTACACCTTC. This translates into CASSSGATYGYTF.

V is TRBV4-1 and J is TRBJ2-5; D may correspond to TRBD1 or TRBD2 (6 bases each). The V end lost 4 bases, the J end lost 4 bases, and 16 bases lay between the germline ends. The germline V gene encodes CDR1 MGHRA and CDR2 YSYEKL. This CDR3 comprises 15 residues. The CDR3 DNA sequence: TGCGCCAGCAGCCCCCGTGGGGGGCTCGGAGAGACCCAGTACTTC. Encoded protein: CASSPRGGLGETQYF.

The chain has TRBV29-1 and TRBJ2-5, with TRBD2 matching over 8 bases. Gene TRBJ2-7 matches the end of the DNA better, so the J call may be wrong. The CDR3 loop spans 13 amino acids. Germline-derived CDR1 and CDR2 are SQVTM and ANQGSEA. CDR3 nucleotide sequence: TGCAGCGTTGATCACGGGAGGGGTCACGAGCAGTACTTC. This codes for CSVDHGRGHEQYF.

The chain links TRBV5-4 to TRBJ2-5; D might be TRBD1 (5 bases). V dropped 1 base and J dropped 5 bases, with 12 bases sitting between them. Germline V gene data show CDR1 as SGHNT and CDR2 as YYREEE (reference sequence). This CDR3 region has 14 residues. The CDR3 reads CASSLKGRAETQYF. The CDR3 DNA sequence: TGTGCCAGCAGCTTGAAGGGCAGGGCTGAGACCCAGTACTTC.

The rearrangement uses TRBV18 and TRBJ1-2; 8 bases fit TRBD1. The CDR3 sequence is 13 residues long. Germline V gene sequence: CDR1 KGHSH, CDR2 LQKENI. The ends lost 2 bases at V and 7 bases at J; junction bases unmatched: 3. CDR3 sequence: CASSPADRVGYTF. The DNA of the CDR3 is TGTGCCAGCTCACCAGCGGACAGGGTTGGCTACACCTTC. Combining the CDR3 with reference TRBV18 and TRBJ1-2 gives the whole variable domain NAGVMQNPRHLVRRRGQEARLRCSPMKGHSHVYWYRQLPEEGLKFMVYLQKENIIDESGMPKERFSAEFPKEGPSILRIQQVVRGDSAAYFCASSPADRVGYTFGSGTRLTVV.